Listed here are 7 T cell receptor beta chains from one sample, sequenced in a study of cytotoxic CD8 clonotypes in ibrutinib-treated CLL. The protocol was immunoSEQ multiplex PCR, while the TCRdb copy is restricted to in-frame clones and leaves out a portion. The top ten hold 13% of the sample, which has 45,000 or so clones, roughly three quarters seen once. The source material was PBMCs, sampled after 12 months of ibrutinib treatment. The source of these receptors is a human donor with chronic lymphocytic leukemia.

The V and J genes are TRBV5-5 and TRBJ2-7; D gene uncertain. CDR1 SGHKS and CDR2 YYEKEE come from the germline V gene (reference sequence). This CDR3 comprises 15 residues. Trimming pared 1 base from V and 6 bases from J, leaving 17 bases between. The DNA of the CDR3 is TGTGCCAGCAGCTTGCGAGAAAGGTCACTGGGCGAGCAGTACTTC. Translated, it gives CASSLRERSLGEQYF.

This clone appeared once. The chain combines TRBV6-5 with TRBJ2-3; 8 bases agree with TRBD2. The ends lost 4 bases at V and 3 bases at J; junction bases unmatched: 9. The CDR3 has 16 residues. Germline loops: CDR1 MNHEY, CDR2 SVGAGI. CDR3 sequence reads: CASSSTGTSNTDTQYF. The CDR3, as DNA: TGTGCCAGCAGTTCCACCGGGACTAGTAATACAGATACGCAGTATTTT.

The rearrangement joins TRBV19 to TRBJ2-5; 9 nucleotides match TRBD2. This CDR3 region has 15 residues. Per germline, CDR1 LNHDA and CDR2 SQIVND (reference sequence). V trimming: 3 bases; J trimming: 5 bases; junction bases outside the gene matches: 7. CDR3 DNA: TGTGCCAGTAGTATCGATAGCGGGAGAGGGGAGACCCAGTACTTC. Protein: CASSIDSGRGETQYF. Complete variable domain (other parts from reference TRBV19 and TRBJ2-5): DGGITQSPKYLFRKEGQNVTLSCEQNLNHDAMYWYRQDPGQGLRLIYYSQIVNDFQKGDIAEGYSVSREKKESFPLTVTSAQKNPTAFYLCASSIDSGRGETQYFGPGTRLLVL.

The chain links TRBV19 to TRBJ1-2; maybe TRBD1 (5 bases). The V gene lost 3 bases and the J gene lost 1 base, with 9 bases spanning the gap. This CDR3 is 14 amino acids long. Germline values: CDR1 LNHDA, CDR2 SQIVND (reference sequence). This chain's CDR3 is CASSIGAGNYGYTF. CDR3 coding DNA: TGTGCCAGTAGTATCGGGGCAGGTAACTATGGCTACACCTTC.

For the CDR3, the DNA is TGTGCCAGCAGCTTGGCAGGACAGGACCTCTCTGGAAACACCATATATTTT. Translating it yields CASSLAGQDLSGNTIYF. The V call is TRBV5-4, the J call TRBJ1-3; 7 bases align to TRBD1. The length of the CDR3 is 17 residues. V lost 0 bases, J lost 0 bases, and 6 bases stayed unmatched. Germline V gene lookup returns CDR1 SGHNT and CDR2 YYREEE (reference sequence). The whole variable domain, remainder taken from reference TRBV5-4 and TRBJ1-3, is ETGVTQSPTHLIKTRGQQVTLRCSSQSGHNTVSWYQQALGQGPQFIFQYYREEENGRGNFPPRFSGLQFPNYSSELNVNALELDDSALYLCASSLAGQDLSGNTIYFGEGSWLTVV.

The V call is TRBV7-2, the J call TRBJ2-7; no reliable D call. The CDR3 is 15 amino acids. CDR1 is SGHTA and CDR2 is FQGNSA in the germline V gene. V dropped 3 bases and J dropped 0 bases, with 12 bases sitting between them. This CDR3 reads CASSFGARNSYEQYF. CDR3 nucleotides: TGTGCCAGCAGCTTCGGAGCCCGAAACTCCTACGAGCAGTACTTC.

V usage is TRBV7-9 and J usage is TRBJ1-2, with 8 positions matching TRBD1. Germline V CDR1 and CDR2: SEHNR, FQNEAQ (reference sequence). Germline trimming cut 3 bases from V and 4 bases from J; bases unmatched to any gene: 4. This CDR3 has 14 residues. CDR3 protein: CASSFGQGGYGYTF. The DNA of the CDR3 is TGTGCCAGCAGCTTCGGACAGGGAGGCTATGGCTACACCTTC.